One T cell receptor beta chain is described in this entry. This entry belongs to a study of cytomegalovirus exposure and HLA in healthy donors. This CDR3 contains 16 residues. With 1 base clipped from V and 7 bases from J, the junction kept 9 bases outside the gene matches. The germline V gene has CDR1 SGHAT and CDR2 FQNNGV. The PCR ran on 60 Vbeta and 13 Jbeta primers. Data came from immunoSEQ multiplex PCR; TCRdb stores just in-frame clones and leaves some out. The table has some 170,000 clones, around four fifths seen once. The chain is built from TRBV11-2 and TRBJ2-1; 8 bases map to TRBD2. This receptor was taken from a man aged 50-60 years in good health and CMV-seropositive. The sequenced material came from PBMCs. CDR3 sequence (DNA): TGTGCCAGCAGCTTAGTATTAGGACTAGCCCCAAATGAGCAGTTCTTC. Its protein is CASSLVLGLAPNEQFF.